These 28 T cell receptor beta chains were sequenced from one sample in a study of T cell repertoires in cytomegalovirus infection. Their specific antigens are unknown. TCRdb ran MiXCR on the reads and lists one entry per CDR3 protein. The data hold hundreds of thousands of distinct CDR3 sequences, with around a third observed a single time. The sequencing used cultured CD8+ T cells from PBMCs, collected from culture after CMV antigen stimulation. The receptors come from a human donor in good health (CMV status not recorded). Some clones in this sample may be carry-over from other donors' samples.

This clonotype was recorded at least ten times. The chain recombines TRBV7-9 with TRBJ2-3, with D possibly TRBD1 on 6 matching bases. The germline V gene encodes CDR1 SEHNR and CDR2 FQNEAQ (reference sequence). The CDR3 totals 13 residues. V was clipped by 5 bases and J by 13 bases, with 19 bases between them. CDR3 in DNA: TGTGCCAGCAGCCCATCGACAGGCCCTCCAGAGTATTTT. This encodes CASSPSTGPPEYF.

This clonotype was detected many times. This chain joins TRBV12-3 or TRBV12-4 and TRBJ2-7; no firm D call. The CDR3 covers 12 residues. V lost 1 base and J lost 6, with 7 bases in between. DNA for the CDR3: TGTGCCAGCAGTTTAGGGCGGACCGAGCAGTACTTC. The encoded protein is CASSLGRTEQYF.

There are a few counts of this clonotype. V and J are TRBV5-4 and TRBJ1-1; D ambiguous. V lost 6 bases and J 0 bases, leaving 27 bases between the germline ends. The CDR3 sequence is 19 residues long. CDR1 SGHNT and CDR2 YYREEE come from the germline V gene (reference sequence). Written as DNA, the CDR3 is TGTGCCAGCACCGTACGGGGAGGAGGAAGATTCGTCATGAACACTGAAGCTTTCTTT. Protein sequence: CASTVRGGGRFVMNTEAFF.

This clonotype has only a few counts. Without the conserved terminal phenylalanine or tryptophan, this CDR3 likely stems from a read error. No DNA is shown, since the ends of the CDR3 on it are uncertain; the CDR3 is the one TCRdb lists. CDR3 sequence: CASSPTLGQGGVL. The chain uses TRBV7-9 and TRBJ2-1; TRBD1, as called in the table, went unchecked against the DNA. The length of the CDR3 is 13 amino acids, counting both ends. Germline V gives CDR1 SEHNR, CDR2 FQNEAQ (reference sequence).

At least ten counts were recorded for this clonotype. The chain is built from TRBV7-4 and TRBJ2-2; D gene uncertain. Per germline, CDR1 SGHVT and CDR2 SQSDAQ. CDR3 length equals 11 residues. Trimming removed 2 bases at V and 8 bases at J, with 3 bases between. The CDR3 bases are TGTGCCAGCAGCTTAAGAGGGGAGCTGTTTTTT. Its translation: CASSLRGELFF.

This clonotype was counted a few times. This chain joins TRBV19 and TRBJ1-2; D is undetermined. The CDR3 is 12 amino acids. Trimming took 8 bases from V and 4 from J, leaving 11 bases between them. The germline V gene encodes CDR1 LNHDA and CDR2 SQIVND (reference sequence). CDR3 coding DNA: TGTGCCAGTTACCGCCAATCCTATGGCTACACCTTC. Its protein product is CASYRQSYGYTF.

The chain has TRBV5-4 and TRBJ2-7; D uncertain. From germline, CDR1 is SGHNT and CDR2 YYREEE (reference sequence). Trimming stripped 0 bases from V and 3 bases from J, with 7 bases between. This CDR3 is built from 13 residues. DNA for the CDR3: TGTGCCAGCAGCTTGGAGAGTTTCTACGAGCAGTACTTC. Its protein is CASSLESFYEQYF.

The gene calls are TRBV6-1 and TRBJ1-2; tentative D call: TRBD1 (5 bases). The CDR3 spans 13 residues. Germline V lookup: CDR1 MNHNS, CDR2 SASEGT. Between the trimmed V and J ends, which lost 4 bases and 5 bases, there was a span of 11 bases. This chain's CDR3 is CASSVGARYGYTF. CDR3 DNA sequence: TGTGCCAGCAGTGTCGGGGCTCGTTATGGCTACACCTTC.

This clonotype was seen only a few times. J is TRBJ2-1 and V is TRBV15, with TRBD2 identical over 9 bases. The J segment lost 5 bases and the V segment lost 1 base, leaving 6 bases of the junction unmatched. The CDR3 has 16 residues. From germline, CDR1 is LNHNV and CDR2 YYDKDF (reference sequence). CDR3 loop: CATSRGESGGHNEQFF. In nucleotides, the CDR3 is TGTGCCACCAGCAGAGGAGAGAGCGGGGGGCACAATGAGCAGTTCTTC.

The gene calls are TRBV28 and TRBJ1-6; D uncertain. The CDR3 contains 16 residues. CDR1 and CDR2 from the germline V gene are MDHEN and SYDVKM. Deletions cut 6 bases from V and 8 bases from J, with 20 bases between. The DNA of the CDR3 is TGTGCCAGCAGCCCAACTTTCGGCGAGAGATATTCACCCCTCCACTTT. Protein product: CASSPTFGERYSPLHF.

Note on this clonotype: A read error may produce the germline difference seen at one junction end. The J gene is TRBJ2-1, the V gene TRBV7-9; D unclear. Per the germline V gene, CDR1 is SEHNR and CDR2 is FQNEAQ (reference sequence). The CDR3 consists of 17 residues. CDR3 DNA: TGTGCCAACAGCGTGGTTAAGGTGTATCCCTCCTACAATGAGCAGTTCTTC. It is translated as CANSVVKVYPSYNEQFF.

In its sample, this clonotype was seen many times. V and J are TRBV7-8 and TRBJ2-7; 7 bases agree with TRBD1. This CDR3 is built from 15 residues. J was trimmed by 0 bases and V by 2 bases; bases with no gene match: 4. Germline V CDR1 and CDR2: SGHVS, FQNEAQ. CDR3 sequence: CASSLRAGGSYEQYF. CDR3 bases: TGTGCCAGCAGCTTAAGGGCAGGGGGCTCCTACGAGCAGTACTTC.

This chain joins TRBV12-3 or TRBV12-4 and TRBJ1-1; the D gene is possibly TRBD1 (6 bases). The CDR3 spans 14 residues. Trimming cost V 7 bases and J 3 bases, with 15 bases left between them. CDR3 loop: CASNIGGVDTEAFF. The CDR3 nucleotides are TGTGCCAGCAACATAGGGGGGGTTGACACTGAAGCTTTCTTT.

The CDR3 reads CASSRLGHTGELFF. The CDR3 DNA sequence: TGTGCCAGCAGCCGTTTGGGGCACACCGGGGAGCTGTTTTTT. The rearrangement links TRBV7-6 to TRBJ2-2; possible D gene TRBD1, 5 bases. The V gene lost 5 bases and the J gene lost 3 bases, with 10 bases spanning the gap. The CDR3 covers 14 residues. From germline, CDR1 is SGHVS and CDR2 FNYEAQ.

The V call is TRBV9, the J call TRBJ2-1; D might be TRBD2 (6 bases). The germline V and J ends were trimmed by 2 bases and 0 bases, with 12 bases remaining between them. The germline V gene has CDR1 SGDLS and CDR2 YYNGEE. This CDR3 has 16 amino acids. CDR3 nucleotide sequence: TGTGCCAGCAGCGTGGAGGGTGCAGGCTCCTACAATGAGCAGTTCTTC. Residues: CASSVEGAGSYNEQFF. Full variable domain (remainder filled in from reference TRBV9 and TRBJ2-1): DSGVTQTPKHLITATGQRVTLRCSPRSGDLSVYWYQQSLDQGLQFLIQYYNGEERAKGNILERFSAQQFPDLHSELNLSSLELGDSALYFCASSVEGAGSYNEQFFGPGTRLTVL.

This clonotype was detected many times. This chain uses TRBV12-3 or TRBV12-4 with TRBJ1-1; D remains ambiguous. This CDR3 spans 14 amino acids. Trimming cost V 4 bases and J 5 bases, with 14 bases left between them. Written as DNA, the CDR3 is TGTGCCAGCAGTTCCAGTGGAGGTAGGACTGAAGCTTTCTTT. This translates into CASSSSGGRTEAFF.

This clonotype appeared many times. This chain joins TRBV19 and TRBJ1-5; unclear D gene. Germline CDR1 LNHDA, CDR2 SQIVND (reference sequence). The V end was cut by 2 bases, the J end by 3 bases, with 14 bases between. The length of the CDR3 is 16 residues. The chain's CDR3 is CASSIRGGTHNQPQHF. The CDR3 DNA sequence: TGTGCCAGTAGTATACGCGGAGGCACCCACAATCAGCCCCAGCATTTT.

This clonotype has ten or more counts. The chain has TRBV7-2 and TRBJ2-1; D gene unclear. The CDR3 is made up of 13 amino acids. Trimming removed 1 base from V and 6 bases from J, with 7 bases in between. Germline V gives CDR1 SGHTA, CDR2 FQGNSA. DNA of the CDR3: TGTGCCAGCAGCTTAGAACTCGGCAATGAGCAGTTCTTC. It translates to CASSLELGNEQFF.

The rearrangement links TRBV6-5 to TRBJ2-7, with 7 bases matching TRBD2. The V gene's germline CDR1 is MNHEY and CDR2 SVGAGI. V shed 0 bases and J 4 bases; nucleotides not matched to a gene: 3. The length of the CDR3 is 14 residues. DNA for the CDR3: TGTGCCAGCAGTTACTCCTTGGGAGGGTACGAGCAGTACTTC. It codes for CASSYSLGGYEQYF.

This clonotype was picked up a small number of times. Since a much larger clone is just one base distant, this may be a read error. The gene calls are TRBV13 and TRBJ1-3; no clear D. The V and J ends lost 5 bases and 0 bases respectively, with 8 bases between them. This CDR3 spans 14 amino acids. Germline values: CDR1 PRHDT, CDR2 FYEKMQ (reference sequence). The CDR3 loop reads CASSPGPSGNTIYF. The CDR3 nucleotides are TGTGCCAGCAGCCCCGGGCCCTCTGGAAACACCATATATTTT.

This clonotype was counted between two and nine times. The genes are TRBV10-3 and TRBJ2-3, with 9 bases matching TRBD1. J lost 3 bases, V lost 7 bases, and 14 bases had no gene match. The CDR3 loop spans 17 amino acids. Germline values: CDR1 ENHRY, CDR2 SYGVKD. The CDR3 sequence: CAIKVALTGGRTDTQYF. The CDR3, as DNA: TGTGCCATCAAGGTAGCCCTGACAGGGGGTAGGACAGATACGCAGTATTTT.

V and J are TRBV7-3 and TRBJ2-1; 9 bases are shared with TRBD1. The junction had 10 bases not matched to a gene; V was cut back by 5 bases and J by 5 bases. CDR1 SGHTA and CDR2 FQGTGA come from the germline V gene. The CDR3 spans 16 residues. The CDR3 sequence: CASSDPGQGVDNEQFF. The CDR3 region has the DNA TGTGCCAGCAGCGATCCGGGACAGGGAGTGGACAATGAGCAGTTCTTC.

This chain links TRBV7-8 with TRBJ2-3; D might be TRBD1 or TRBD2, each matching 7 bases. From germline, CDR1 is SGHVS and CDR2 FQNEAQ. With 3 bases removed from V and 2 bases from J, the gap between germline ends came to 15 bases. This CDR3 spans 16 amino acids. CDR3 region: CASSLQGGIHTDTQYF. For the CDR3, the DNA is TGTGCCAGCAGCTTGCAGGGGGGGATCCACACAGATACGCAGTATTTT.

This clonotype was picked up a small number of times. The V and J genes are TRBV5-4 and TRBJ1-2; 9 positions agree with TRBD1. The CDR3 totals 14 residues. The germline V gene encodes CDR1 SGHNT and CDR2 YYREEE (reference sequence). Trimming at V came to 4 bases and at J to 6 bases, leaving 7 bases not matched to a gene. CDR3 DNA: TGTGCCAGCAGCCAGGGAGGGACAGGGCATGGCTACACCTTC. Its translation is CASSQGGTGHGYTF.

This clonotype came up a few times. J is TRBJ2-1 and V is TRBV9; 8 bases are a match to TRBD2. J gave up 4 bases and V 0 bases, and 3 bases lay outside the gene matches. CDR1 SGDLS and CDR2 YYNGEE come from the germline V gene. The CDR3 consists of 15 residues. CDR3 sequence (DNA): TGTGCCAGCAGCGTAGAGCGGGGGCCTTACAATGAGCAGTTCTTC. This sequence encodes CASSVERGPYNEQFF.

This clonotype was picked up many times. This chain joins TRBV7-8 and TRBJ2-5; 9 bases are a match to TRBD1. Germline V lookup: CDR1 SGHVS, CDR2 FQNEAQ. V lost 5 bases, J lost 5 bases, and 9 bases stayed unmatched. This CDR3 has 15 residues. Here the CDR3 reads CASSALTGGRETQYF. For the CDR3, the DNA is TGTGCCAGCAGCGCATTGACAGGGGGACGCGAGACCCAGTACTTC.

The chain combines TRBV6-2 or TRBV6-3 with TRBJ2-1; 10 positions agree with TRBD2. CDR3 length equals 14 residues. J was trimmed by 5 bases and V by 5 bases; bases with no gene match: 3. Germline CDR1 is MNHEY and CDR2 is SVGEGT. DNA of the CDR3: TGTGCCAGCAGTCATAGCGGGGGGAACAATGAGCAGTTCTTC. This sequence encodes CASSHSGGNNEQFF.

This rearrangement joins TRBV10-3 to TRBJ1-1; D may be TRBD1 (6 bases). The CDR3 extends over 18 amino acids. Deletions cut 3 bases from V and 1 base from J, with 21 bases between. CDR1 ENHRY and CDR2 SYGVKD come from the germline V gene. The CDR3 protein is CAISERDRSPQANTEAFF. CDR3 coding DNA: TGTGCCATCAGTGAACGTGACAGGTCCCCCCAGGCGAACACTGAAGCTTTCTTT.